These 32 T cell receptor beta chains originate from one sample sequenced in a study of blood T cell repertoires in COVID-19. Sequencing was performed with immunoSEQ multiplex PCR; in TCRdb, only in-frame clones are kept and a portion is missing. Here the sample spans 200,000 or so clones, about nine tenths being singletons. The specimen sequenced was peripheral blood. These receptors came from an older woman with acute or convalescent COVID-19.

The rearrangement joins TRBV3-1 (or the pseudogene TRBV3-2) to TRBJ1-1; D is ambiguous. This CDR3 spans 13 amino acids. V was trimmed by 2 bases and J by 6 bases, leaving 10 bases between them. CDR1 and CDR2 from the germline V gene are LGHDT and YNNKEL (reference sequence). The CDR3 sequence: CASSQTWYPEAFF. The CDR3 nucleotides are TGTGCCAGCAGCCAAACATGGTACCCTGAAGCTTTCTTT.

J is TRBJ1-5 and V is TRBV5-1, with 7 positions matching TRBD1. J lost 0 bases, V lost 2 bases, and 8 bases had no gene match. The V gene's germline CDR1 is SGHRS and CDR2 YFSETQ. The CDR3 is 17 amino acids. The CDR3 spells CASSFGTDLYSNQPQHF. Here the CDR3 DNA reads TGCGCCAGCAGCTTCGGGACAGACCTTTATAGCAATCAGCCCCAGCATTTT. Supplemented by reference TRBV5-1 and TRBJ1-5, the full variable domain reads KAGVTQTPRYLIKTRGQQVTLSCSPISGHRSVSWYQQTPGQGLQFLFEYFSETQRNKGNFPGRFSGRQFSNSRSEMNVSTLELGDSALYLCASSFGTDLYSNQPQHFGDGTRLSIL.

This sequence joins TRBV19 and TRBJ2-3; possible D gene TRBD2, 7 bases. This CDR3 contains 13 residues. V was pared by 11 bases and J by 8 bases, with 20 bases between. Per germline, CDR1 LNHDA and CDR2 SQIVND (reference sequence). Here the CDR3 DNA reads TGTGCCGCCGAGGGGGGGCAGTGGGGTACGCAGTATTTT. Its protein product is CAAEGGQWGTQYF.

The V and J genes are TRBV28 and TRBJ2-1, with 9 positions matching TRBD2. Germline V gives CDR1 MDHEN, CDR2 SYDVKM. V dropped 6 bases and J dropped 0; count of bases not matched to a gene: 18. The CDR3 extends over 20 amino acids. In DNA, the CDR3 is TGTGCCAGCAGAAATCTCTTGGGGGCTAGCGGGGCCGTCTCCTACAATGAGCAGTTCTTC. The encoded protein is CASRNLLGASGAVSYNEQFF.

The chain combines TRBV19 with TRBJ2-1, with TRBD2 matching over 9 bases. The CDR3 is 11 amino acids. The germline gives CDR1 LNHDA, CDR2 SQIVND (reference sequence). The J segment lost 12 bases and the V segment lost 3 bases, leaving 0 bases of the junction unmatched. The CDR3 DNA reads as TGTGCCAGTAGTATGGGACTAGCGCAGTTCTTC. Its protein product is CASSMGLAQFF.

DNA of the CDR3: TGCAGTGCTAGTGACAGGGCCTACCAAGAGACCCAGTACTTC. This codes for CSASDRAYQETQYF. The gene calls are TRBV20-1 and TRBJ2-5, with 7 nucleotides matching TRBD1. This CDR3 is built from 14 residues. Per germline, CDR1 DFQATT and CDR2 SNEGSKA (reference sequence). After removal of 3 bases from V and 0 bases from J, the junction contained 4 bases not matched to a gene.

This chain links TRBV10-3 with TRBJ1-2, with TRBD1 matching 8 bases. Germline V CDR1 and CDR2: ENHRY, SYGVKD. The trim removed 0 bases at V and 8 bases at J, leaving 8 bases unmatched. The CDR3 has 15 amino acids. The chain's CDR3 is CAISESGQGSGGYTF. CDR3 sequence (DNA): TGTGCCATCAGTGAGTCCGGACAGGGTTCAGGGGGCTACACCTTC.

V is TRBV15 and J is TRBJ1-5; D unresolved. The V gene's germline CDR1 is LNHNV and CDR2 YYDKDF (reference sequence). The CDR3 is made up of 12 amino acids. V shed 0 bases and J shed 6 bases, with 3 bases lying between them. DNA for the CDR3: TGTGCCACCAGCAGAGATCGTCAGCCCCAGCATTTT. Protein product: CATSRDRQPQHF.

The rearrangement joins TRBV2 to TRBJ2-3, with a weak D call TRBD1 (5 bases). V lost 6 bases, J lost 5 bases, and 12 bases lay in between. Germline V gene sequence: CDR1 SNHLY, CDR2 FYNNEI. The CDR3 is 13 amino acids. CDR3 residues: CASRTLTEDTQYF. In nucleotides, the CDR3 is TGTGCCAGCAGGACTCTGACAGAAGATACGCAGTATTTT.

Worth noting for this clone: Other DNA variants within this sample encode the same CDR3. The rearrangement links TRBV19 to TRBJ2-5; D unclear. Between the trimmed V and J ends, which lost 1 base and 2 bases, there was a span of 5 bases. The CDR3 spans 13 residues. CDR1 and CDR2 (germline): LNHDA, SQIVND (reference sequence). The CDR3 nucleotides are TGTGCCAGTAGTATAGGAGTGCAAGAGACCCAGTACTTC. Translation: CASSIGVQETQYF. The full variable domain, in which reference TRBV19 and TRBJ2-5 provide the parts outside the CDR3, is DGGITQSPKYLFRKEGQNVTLSCEQNLNHDAMYWYRQDPGQGLRLIYYSQIVNDFQKGDIAEGYSVSREKKESFPLTVTSAQKNPTAFYLCASSIGVQETQYFGPGTRLLVL.

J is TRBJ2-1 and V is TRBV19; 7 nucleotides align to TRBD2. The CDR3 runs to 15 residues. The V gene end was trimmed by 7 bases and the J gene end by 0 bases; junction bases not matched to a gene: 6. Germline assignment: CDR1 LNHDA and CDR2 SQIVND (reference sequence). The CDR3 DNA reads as TGTGCCAGTACAGCGGGATTTAGCTCCTACAATGAGCAGTTCTTC. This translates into CASTAGFSSYNEQFF.

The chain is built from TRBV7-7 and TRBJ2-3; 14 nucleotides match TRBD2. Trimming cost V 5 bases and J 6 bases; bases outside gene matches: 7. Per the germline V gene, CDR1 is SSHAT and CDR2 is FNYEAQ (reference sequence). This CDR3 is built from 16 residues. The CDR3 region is CASSPGTSGSLDTQYF. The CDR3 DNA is TGTGCCAGCAGCCCCGGGACTAGCGGGAGTCTCGATACGCAGTATTTT.

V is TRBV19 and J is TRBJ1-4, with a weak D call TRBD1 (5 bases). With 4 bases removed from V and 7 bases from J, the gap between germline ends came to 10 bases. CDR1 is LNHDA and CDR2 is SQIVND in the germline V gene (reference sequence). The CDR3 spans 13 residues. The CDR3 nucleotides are TGTGCCAGTAGTAGTAACAGGTTTGAAAAACTGTTTTTT. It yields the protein CASSSNRFEKLFF.

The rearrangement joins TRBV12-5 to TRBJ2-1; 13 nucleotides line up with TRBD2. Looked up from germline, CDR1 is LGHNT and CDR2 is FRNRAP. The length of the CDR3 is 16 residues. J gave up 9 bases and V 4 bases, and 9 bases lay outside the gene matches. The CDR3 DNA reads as TGTGCTAGTGGTTCCGGGACTAGCGGGACGGGCGGTGAGCAGTTCTTC. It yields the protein CASGSGTSGTGGEQFF.

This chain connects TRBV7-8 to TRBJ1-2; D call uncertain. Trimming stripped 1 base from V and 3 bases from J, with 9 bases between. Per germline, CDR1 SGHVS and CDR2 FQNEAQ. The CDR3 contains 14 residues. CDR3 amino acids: CASSLGGFDYGYTF. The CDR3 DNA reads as TGTGCCAGCAGCTTAGGAGGGTTTGACTATGGCTACACCTTC.

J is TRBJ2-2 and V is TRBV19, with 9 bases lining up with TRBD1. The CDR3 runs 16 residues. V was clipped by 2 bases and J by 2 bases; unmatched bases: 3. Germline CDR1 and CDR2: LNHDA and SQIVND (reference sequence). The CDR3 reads CASSILGQGNTGELFF. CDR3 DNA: TGTGCCAGTAGTATATTGGGACAGGGCAACACCGGGGAGCTGTTTTTT.

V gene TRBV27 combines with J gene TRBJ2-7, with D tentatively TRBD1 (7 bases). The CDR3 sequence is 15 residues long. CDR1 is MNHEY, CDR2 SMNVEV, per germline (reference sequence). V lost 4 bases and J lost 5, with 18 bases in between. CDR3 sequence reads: CASSSPGQGGNEQYF. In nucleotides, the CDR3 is TGTGCCAGCAGTTCCCCCGGGCAGGGGGGTAACGAGCAGTACTTC.

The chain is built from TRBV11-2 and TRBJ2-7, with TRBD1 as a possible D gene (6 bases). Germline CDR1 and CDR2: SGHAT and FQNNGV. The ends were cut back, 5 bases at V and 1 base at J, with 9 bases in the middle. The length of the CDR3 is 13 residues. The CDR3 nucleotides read TGTGCCAGCAGCACACAGGGATCCTACGAGCAGTACTTC. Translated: CASSTQGSYEQYF.

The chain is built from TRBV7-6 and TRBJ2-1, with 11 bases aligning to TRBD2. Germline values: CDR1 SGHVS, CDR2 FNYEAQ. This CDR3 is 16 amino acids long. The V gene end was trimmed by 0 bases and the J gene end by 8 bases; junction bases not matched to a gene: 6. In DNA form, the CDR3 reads TGTGCCAGCAGCTTAGCGCCTAGCGGGGGGAGGGATGAGCAGTTCTTC. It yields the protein CASSLAPSGGRDEQFF.

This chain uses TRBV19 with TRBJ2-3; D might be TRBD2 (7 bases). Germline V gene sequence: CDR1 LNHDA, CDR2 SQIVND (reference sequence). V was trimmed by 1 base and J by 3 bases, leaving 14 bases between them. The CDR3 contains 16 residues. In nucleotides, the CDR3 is TGTGCCAGTAGTATAGGGGGGGGCGCGAGGACAGATACGCAGTATTTT. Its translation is CASSIGGGARTDTQYF.

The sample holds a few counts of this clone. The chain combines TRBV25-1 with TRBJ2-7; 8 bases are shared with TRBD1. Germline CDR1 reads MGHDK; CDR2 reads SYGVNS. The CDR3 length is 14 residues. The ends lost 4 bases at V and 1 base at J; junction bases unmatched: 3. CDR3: CASSGWDRSYEQYF. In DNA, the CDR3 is TGTGCCAGCAGTGGATGGGACAGGTCCTACGAGCAGTACTTC.

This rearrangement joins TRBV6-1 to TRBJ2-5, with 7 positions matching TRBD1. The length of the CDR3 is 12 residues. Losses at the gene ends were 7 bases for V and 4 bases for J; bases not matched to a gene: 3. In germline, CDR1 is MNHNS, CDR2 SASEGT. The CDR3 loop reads CASTAGGETQYF. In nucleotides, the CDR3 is TGTGCCAGCACCGCAGGGGGAGAGACCCAGTACTTC.

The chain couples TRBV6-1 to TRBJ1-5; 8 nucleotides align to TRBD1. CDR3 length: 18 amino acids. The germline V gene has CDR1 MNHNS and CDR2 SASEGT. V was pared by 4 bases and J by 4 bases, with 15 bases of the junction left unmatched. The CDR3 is CASSAGTGQVRHNQPQHF. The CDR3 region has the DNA TGTGCCAGCAGTGCCGGGACAGGCCAGGTTCGGCATAATCAGCCCCAGCATTTT.

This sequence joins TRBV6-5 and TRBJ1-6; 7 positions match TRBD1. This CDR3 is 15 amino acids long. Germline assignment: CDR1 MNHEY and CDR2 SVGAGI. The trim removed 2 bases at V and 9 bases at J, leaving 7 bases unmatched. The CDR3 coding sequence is TGTGCCAGCAGTTACCTGACAGGGTCCAGTTCACCCCTCCACTTT. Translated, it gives CASSYLTGSSSPLHF.

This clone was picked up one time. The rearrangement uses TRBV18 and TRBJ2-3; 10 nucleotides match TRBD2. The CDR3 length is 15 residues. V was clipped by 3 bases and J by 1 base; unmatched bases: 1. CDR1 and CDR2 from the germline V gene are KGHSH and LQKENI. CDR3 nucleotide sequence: TGTGCCAGCTCACCGGGACTAGCGCGCACAGATACGCAGTATTTT. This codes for CASSPGLARTDTQYF.

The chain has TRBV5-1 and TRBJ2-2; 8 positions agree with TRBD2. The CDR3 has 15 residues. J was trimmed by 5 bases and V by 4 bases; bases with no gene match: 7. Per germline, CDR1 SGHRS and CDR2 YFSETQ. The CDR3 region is CASSPGTRGTGELFF. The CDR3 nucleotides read TGCGCCAGCAGCCCCGGGACTAGGGGTACCGGGGAGCTGTTTTTT.

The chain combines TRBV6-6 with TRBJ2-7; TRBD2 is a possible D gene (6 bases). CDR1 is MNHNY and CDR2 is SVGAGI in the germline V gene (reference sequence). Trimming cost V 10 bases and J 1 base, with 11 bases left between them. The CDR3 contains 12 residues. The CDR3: CATGRGSYEQYF. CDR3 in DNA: TGTGCCACCGGCCGGGGGTCCTACGAGCAGTACTTC.

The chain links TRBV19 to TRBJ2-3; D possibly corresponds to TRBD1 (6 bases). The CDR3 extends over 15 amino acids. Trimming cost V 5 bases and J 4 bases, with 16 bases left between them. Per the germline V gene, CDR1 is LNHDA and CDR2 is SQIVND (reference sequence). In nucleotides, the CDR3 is TGTGCCAGTAGTTCTAACAGGGTCAGGGCAGATACGCAGTATTTT. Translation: CASSSNRVRADTQYF.

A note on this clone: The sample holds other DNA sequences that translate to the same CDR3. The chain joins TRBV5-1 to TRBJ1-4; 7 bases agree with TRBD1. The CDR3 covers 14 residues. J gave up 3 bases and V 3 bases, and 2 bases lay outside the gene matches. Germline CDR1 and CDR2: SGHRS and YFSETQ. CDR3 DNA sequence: TGCGCCAGCAGCTGGACAGGCTCTAATGAAAAACTGTTTTTT. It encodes CASSWTGSNEKLFF.

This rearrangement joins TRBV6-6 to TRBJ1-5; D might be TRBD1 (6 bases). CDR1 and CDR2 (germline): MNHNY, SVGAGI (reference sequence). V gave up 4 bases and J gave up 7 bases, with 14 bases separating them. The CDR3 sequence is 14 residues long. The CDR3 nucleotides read TGTGCCAGCAGTTCATTTGGGCAGGGGCAGCCCCAGCATTTT. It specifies CASSSFGQGQPQHF.

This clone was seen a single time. CDR3 sequence (DNA): TGTGCCAGCAGTAAACGACAGGGCGACATTCAGTACTTC. The encoded protein is CASSKRQGDIQYF. The chain recombines TRBV6-5 with TRBJ2-4, with 7 bases aligning to TRBD1. Trimming took 5 bases from V and 8 from J; bases not matched to a gene: 6. CDR1 and CDR2 from the germline V gene are MNHEY and SVGAGI. CDR3 size: 13 residues.

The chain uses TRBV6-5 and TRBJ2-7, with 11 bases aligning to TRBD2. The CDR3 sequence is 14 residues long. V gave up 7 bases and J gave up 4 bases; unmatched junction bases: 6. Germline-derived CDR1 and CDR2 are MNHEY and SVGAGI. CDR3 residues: CASKLTSGAYEQYF. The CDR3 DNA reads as TGTGCCAGCAAATTGACTAGCGGGGCTTACGAGCAGTACTTC.